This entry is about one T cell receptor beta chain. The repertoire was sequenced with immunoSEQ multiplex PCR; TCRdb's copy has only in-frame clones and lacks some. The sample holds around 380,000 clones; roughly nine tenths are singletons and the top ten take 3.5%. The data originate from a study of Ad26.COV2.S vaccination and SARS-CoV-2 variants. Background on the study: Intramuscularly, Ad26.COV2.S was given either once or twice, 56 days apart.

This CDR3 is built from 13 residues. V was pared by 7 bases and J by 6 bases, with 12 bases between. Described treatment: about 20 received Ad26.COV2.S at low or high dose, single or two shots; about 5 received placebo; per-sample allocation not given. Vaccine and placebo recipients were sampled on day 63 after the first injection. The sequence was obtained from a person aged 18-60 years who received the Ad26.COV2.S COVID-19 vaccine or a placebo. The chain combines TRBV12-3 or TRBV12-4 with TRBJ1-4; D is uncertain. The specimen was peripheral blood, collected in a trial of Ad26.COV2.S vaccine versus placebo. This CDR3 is CASTSEPYEKLFF. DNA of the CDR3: TGTGCCAGCACGTCGGAACCCTATGAAAAACTGTTTTTT.